This T cell receptor (beta chain) appears in the sequencing data of a study of blood T cell repertoires in COVID-19. CDR1 and CDR2 from the germline V gene are SGHDT and YYEEEE. V lost 0 bases, J lost 6 bases, and 10 bases lay in between. This CDR3 contains 13 residues. Per the study methods: How many nucleated cells were present was estimated from reference gene primer amplification. TCRdb's table, derived via immunoSEQ multiplex PCR, lists solely in-frame clones and lacks some. D and trimming come from the DNA, and the V and J calls and clone size come from that table. This table holds about 270,000 clones, around 86% found once.

The clonotype comes from a man aged 40-49 years with active or convalescent COVID-19. V is TRBV5-6 and J is TRBJ2-7; D is unresolved. Sequencing used peripheral blood. The CDR3 region is CASSLGRSLEQYF. The CDR3 bases are TGTGCCAGCAGCTTGGGGAGAAGCCTCGAGCAGTACTTC.